This T cell receptor (beta chain) was obtained from a study of T cells in Graves' hyperthyroidism and ophthalmopathy. TCR beta CDR3 regions were amplified from RNA transcripts. The study used the HTBI primer set for a first-round RT-PCR of the TCR CDR3. TCRdb ran MiXCR on the multiplex PCR reads and lists one entry per CDR3 protein. This repertoire shows about 260,000 distinct CDR3 sequences, around 15% found once; its top ten account for around 30%. This clonotype was recorded many times. This TCR was recovered from a woman in her late teens or twenties with Graves' ophthalmopathy. Sequencing input: blood.

The CDR3 spells CASSLGQGGIGYTF. DNA of the CDR3: TGTGCCAGCAGCTTAGGGCAAGGGGGCATTGGCTACACCTTC. The rearrangement uses TRBV7-9 and TRBJ1-2; 7 bases line up with TRBD1. The CDR3 has 14 amino acids. The V and J ends lost 1 base and 7 bases, in that order; junction bases with no gene match: 6. The germline V gene encodes CDR1 SEHNR and CDR2 FQNEAQ (reference sequence).